One sample yielded the 27 T cell receptor beta chains listed below, sequenced in a study of vaccination and CD4 T cells after COVID-19. Which antigens these TCRs recognize remains unknown. The Oncomine TCR Beta short-read assay was what sequenced the DNA obtained from cultured CD4+ T cells. TCRdb re-called the PCR reads through MiXCR, storing one row per CDR3 protein. Of 9,500 to 12,000 distinct CDR3 sequences in the sample, approximately 25% were seen once. Regarding treatment: roughly 11-day PBMC culture with coronavirus spike peptide pools or control peptides (ViraFEST assay). Source: CD4+ T cells from blood, cultured in vitro, taken after SARS-CoV-2 vaccination. The receptors come from a human donor who had recovered from COVID-19.

The V and J genes are TRBV7-3 and TRBJ2-7; maybe TRBD1 (6 bases). With 1 base removed from V and 4 bases from J, the gap between germline ends came to 14 bases. CDR3 size: 15 residues. Germline V gene data show CDR1 as SGHTA and CDR2 as FQGTGA. The CDR3 is CASSLNWGPVYEQYF. The CDR3 DNA reads as TGTGCCAGCAGCTTAAATTGGGGGCCCGTTTACGAGCAGTACTTC.

This chain uses TRBV2 with TRBJ2-7, with 11 positions matching TRBD2. After removal of 2 bases from V and 1 base from J, the junction contained 13 bases not matched to a gene. CDR1 and CDR2 from the germline V gene are SNHLY and FYNNEI. The CDR3 length is 19 residues. CDR3 amino acids: CASSEPPGSSGRGSYEQYF. For the CDR3, the DNA is TGTGCCAGCAGTGAACCCCCCGGTAGTAGCGGGAGGGGGTCCTACGAGCAGTACTTC.

This clonotype was seen a handful of times. J is TRBJ1-6 and V is TRBV4-1, with D uncertain. V was cut by 1 base and J by 10 bases, with 11 bases left in between. Germline loops: CDR1 MGHRA, CDR2 YSYEKL. The CDR3 totals 14 residues. CDR3 nucleotide sequence: TGCGCCAGCAGCCAAGCCCCAATGGGGTCACCCCTCCACTTT. Translation gives CASSQAPMGSPLHF.

The rearrangement links TRBV6-1 to TRBJ1-5; D possibly corresponds to TRBD1 (5 bases). This CDR3 is 13 amino acids long. The V end lost 5 bases, the J end lost 1 base, and 6 bases lay between the germline ends. The germline V gene encodes CDR1 MNHNS and CDR2 SASEGT. CDR3 amino acids: CASSRQSNQPQHF. The CDR3, as DNA: TGTGCCAGCAGTAGACAGAGCAATCAGCCCCAGCATTTT.

This clonotype was found once. Since a much larger clone is just one base distant, this may be a read error. The V call is TRBV7-2, the J call TRBJ2-7; D not resolved. Trimming took 7 bases from V and 6 from J, leaving 10 bases between them. The CDR3 contains 11 residues. Germline V gives CDR1 SGHTA, CDR2 FQGNSA. As DNA, the CDR3 is TGTGCCAGCAACCCCTCGGGCGAGCAGTACTTC. Translating it yields CASNPSGEQYF.

This clonotype is large (0.1 to 1%) in the sample. The CDR3 nucleotides read TGTGCCAGCAGTCCCAGGGGGCGACTAGCGGGGTCCTACGAGCAGTACTTC. It yields the protein CASSPRGRLAGSYEQYF. V usage is TRBV6-1 and J usage is TRBJ2-7, with TRBD2 matching over 11 bases. V lost 5 bases to trimming and J lost 1 base; unmatched junction nucleotides: 10. This CDR3 has 17 amino acids. CDR1 is MNHNS and CDR2 is SASEGT in the germline V gene.

The V and J genes are TRBV6-1 and TRBJ2-1, with D tentatively TRBD2 (6 bases). Germline V lookup: CDR1 MNHNS, CDR2 SASEGT. V gave up 6 bases and J gave up 1 base, with 16 bases separating them. The CDR3 totals 16 residues. The CDR3 loop is CASRLRGSLSYNEQFF. The CDR3 DNA is TGTGCCAGCAGGTTACGGGGGTCCCTTTCCTACAATGAGCAGTTCTTC.

This clonotype appeared a few times. This chain links TRBV11-2 with TRBJ2-3; D is undetermined. The V gene's germline CDR1 is SGHAT and CDR2 FQNNGV. This CDR3 is 11 amino acids long. The V end lost 3 bases, the J end lost 5 bases, and 3 bases lay between the germline ends. The CDR3 region has the DNA TGTGCCAGCAGCTTCGGAGATACGCAGTATTTT. This translates into CASSFGDTQYF.

This clonotype came up once. The chain employs TRBV28 and TRBJ2-2; the D is unclear. This CDR3 contains 14 residues. Per the germline V gene, CDR1 is MDHEN and CDR2 is SYDVKM. The V gene lost 1 base and the J gene lost 4 bases, with 7 bases spanning the gap. The CDR3 DNA reads as TGTGCCAGCAGTTTATTACGGACCACCGGGGAGCTGTTTTTT. As protein: CASSLLRTTGELFF. The entire variable domain, with the rest obtained from reference TRBV28 and TRBJ2-2, is as follows: DVKVTQSSRYLVKRTGEKVFLECVQDMDHENMFWYRQDPGLGLRLIYFSYDVKMKEKGDIPEGYSVSREKKERFSLILESASTNQTSMYLCASSLLRTTGELFFGEGSRLTVL.

The rearrangement joins TRBV6-1 to TRBJ1-2, with TRBD1 as a possible D gene (5 bases). Per the germline V gene, CDR1 is MNHNS and CDR2 is SASEGT. The CDR3 has 17 residues. V was clipped by 2 bases and J by 4 bases, with 20 bases between them. The CDR3 bases are TGTGCCAGCAGTGAACAACCGGACGTCGGGCAGGGCTATGGCTACACCTTC. Its translation: CASSEQPDVGQGYGYTF.

V is TRBV7-6 and J is TRBJ1-1; weak D call: TRBD1 (5 bases). This CDR3 contains 14 residues. The ends were cut back, 3 bases at V and 0 bases at J, with 8 bases in the middle. Looked up from germline, CDR1 is SGHVS and CDR2 is FNYEAQ. CDR3 amino acids: CASSFDSMNTEAFF. CDR3 coding DNA: TGTGCCAGCAGCTTTGACAGCATGAACACTGAAGCTTTCTTT.

This clonotype was counted only a few times. The chain combines TRBV20-1 with TRBJ1-5, with unresolved D. Trimming took 5 bases from V and 5 from J, leaving 13 bases between them. The CDR3 loop spans 13 amino acids. Germline V gene data show CDR1 as DFQATT and CDR2 as SNEGSKA (reference sequence). The CDR3 sequence: CSAVRAFDQPQHF. The DNA of the CDR3 is TGCAGTGCTGTCCGGGCCTTCGATCAGCCCCAGCATTTT.

This clonotype was counted only a few times. This sequence joins TRBV7-9 and TRBJ2-7; D may be TRBD1 or TRBD2 (5 bases each). With 6 bases removed from V and 0 bases from J, the gap between germline ends came to 12 bases. CDR1 and CDR2 from the germline V gene are SEHNR and FQNEAQ (reference sequence). The CDR3 loop spans 14 amino acids. The CDR3 here is CASSQWGSSYEQYF. CDR3 coding DNA: TGTGCCAGCAGTCAATGGGGGAGCTCCTACGAGCAGTACTTC.

This clonotype was detected a few times. The rearrangement uses TRBV6-1 and TRBJ1-2, with D uncertain. Germline loops: CDR1 MNHNS, CDR2 SASEGT. This CDR3 region has 15 residues. Trimming took 6 bases from V and 3 from J, leaving 17 bases between them. The CDR3: CASSPPGRPHYGYTF. In nucleotides, the CDR3 is TGTGCCAGCAGCCCGCCGGGAAGGCCACACTATGGCTACACCTTC.

The chain uses TRBV6-1 and TRBJ1-2, with a weak D call TRBD1 (5 bases). This CDR3 comprises 15 residues. Germline V lookup: CDR1 MNHNS, CDR2 SASEGT. The V end lost 1 base, the J end lost 4 bases, and 13 bases lay between the germline ends. In DNA form, the CDR3 reads TGTGCCAGCAGTGAAGTGGTAGGGACGGGCTATGGCTACACCTTC. Its translation is CASSEVVGTGYGYTF.

The chain has TRBV6-5 and TRBJ2-7, with 7 positions matching TRBD1. The CDR3 spans 17 residues. V lost 4 bases, J lost 1 base, and 13 bases stayed unmatched. Germline CDR1 and CDR2: MNHEY and SVGAGI. The CDR3 nucleotides read TGTGCCAGCAGTTCCACTCTCCCCGGGACAGTTTCCTACGAGCAGTACTTC. It translates to CASSSTLPGTVSYEQYF.

This clonotype was counted between two and nine times. J is TRBJ1-1 and V is TRBV20-1; TRBD1 is a possible D gene (5 bases). The CDR3 covers 12 residues. Germline values: CDR1 DFQATT, CDR2 SNEGSKA (reference sequence). Trimming removed 6 bases from V and 5 bases from J, with 13 bases in between. CDR3 nucleotides: TGCAGTGCAAGCAGGGATTTGACTGAAGCTTTCTTT. It is translated as CSASRDLTEAFF.

On this clonotype: At one end, the junction sequence differs from germline, possibly due to a read error. V and J are TRBV5-1 and TRBJ2-1; 12 bases fit TRBD1. Germline V gives CDR1 SGHRS, CDR2 YFSETQ. CDR3 length: 14 amino acids. Written as DNA, the CDR3 is TGCGCCAGCAGCTTCGGGACAGGGGGCAATGAGCAGTCCTTC. Its translation is CASSFGTGGNEQSF.

V gene TRBV28 combines with J gene TRBJ2-7; possibly TRBD1 for D (5 bases). Per the germline V gene, CDR1 is MDHEN and CDR2 is SYDVKM. CDR3 length: 14 amino acids. V was cut by 7 bases and J by 0 bases, with 13 bases left in between. CDR3 in DNA: TGTGCCAGCATTACAGGCGGATTCTCCTACGAGCAGTACTTC. This sequence encodes CASITGGFSYEQYF.

This clonotype has a handful of counts. The chain joins TRBV6-5 to TRBJ2-7; the match to TRBD1 covers 7 bases. CDR1 is MNHEY and CDR2 is SVGAGI in the germline V gene. Germline trimming cut 2 bases from V and 5 bases from J; bases unmatched to any gene: 9. The CDR3 covers 15 residues. CDR3 residues: CASSYTGTEGHEQYF. Written as DNA, the CDR3 is TGTGCCAGCAGTTACACCGGGACAGAAGGGCACGAGCAGTACTTC.

This clonotype is classed as medium-sized. CDR3 residues: CASSADRGAPLHF. The CDR3 bases are TGTGCCAGCAGCGCGGACAGGGGAGCACCCCTCCACTTT. V and J are TRBV7-2 and TRBJ1-6, with 9 positions matching TRBD1. Germline CDR1 and CDR2: SGHTA and FQGNSA. The junction had 4 bases not matched to a gene; V was cut back by 5 bases and J by 11 bases. CDR3 size: 13 residues.

By sample share, this clonotype is medium-sized. This sequence joins TRBV27 and TRBJ1-5; 7 positions match TRBD1. Per germline, CDR1 MNHEY and CDR2 SMNVEV (reference sequence). The length of the CDR3 is 15 residues. Unmatched junction bases numbered 7, after V lost 5 bases and J lost 3 bases. The CDR3 nucleotides are TGTGCCAGCAGTACACGGACAGGTTACAATCAGCCCCAGCATTTT. Protein sequence: CASSTRTGYNQPQHF.

By share, this clonotype ranks as medium-sized (0.01 to 0.1%). The chain couples TRBV7-9 to TRBJ1-6; possibly TRBD1 for D (5 bases). CDR3 length: 15 residues. With 1 base removed from V and 7 bases from J, the gap between germline ends came to 11 bases. Germline V gives CDR1 SEHNR, CDR2 FQNEAQ (reference sequence). This CDR3 is CASSLVAGPNSPLHF. The CDR3 DNA is TGTGCCAGCAGCTTAGTGGCAGGGCCCAATTCACCCCTCCACTTT. Variable domain in full (rest from reference TRBV7-9 and TRBJ1-6): DTGVSQNPRHKITKRGQNVTFRCDPISEHNRLYWYRQTLGQGPEFLTYFQNEAQLEKSRLLSDRFSAERPKGSFSTLEIQRTEQGDSAMYLCASSLVAGPNSPLHFGNGTRLTVT.

CDR3 nucleotides: TGTGCCAGCAGTTTGGACGGAAGCTACAATGAGCAGTTCTTC. Protein sequence: CASSLDGSYNEQFF. The V call is TRBV6-5, the J call TRBJ2-1; D uncertain. Germline loops: CDR1 MNHEY, CDR2 SVGAGI. The V and J ends lost 4 bases and 3 bases respectively, with 10 bases between them. The CDR3 is 14 amino acids.

The genes are TRBV30 and TRBJ1-5, with D unresolved. V was trimmed by 3 bases and J by 10 bases, leaving 13 bases between them. This CDR3 comprises 12 residues. The germline V gene has CDR1 GTSNPN and CDR2 SVGIG (reference sequence). Here the CDR3 DNA reads TGTGCCTGGAGACCAGGTGGAGAACCCCAGCATTTT. Translating gives CAWRPGGEPQHF.

The chain has TRBV11-2 and TRBJ2-5; a weak D match, TRBD2 (6 bases). Germline V lookup: CDR1 SGHAT, CDR2 FQNNGV. Trimming pared 5 bases from V and 0 bases from J, leaving 10 bases between. The CDR3 length is 14 residues. This CDR3 reads CASSASGYQETQYF. CDR3 sequence (DNA): TGTGCCAGCAGCGCGAGCGGGTACCAAGAGACCCAGTACTTC. The variable domain in full, with the rest retrieved from reference TRBV11-2 and TRBJ2-5, is EAGVAQSPRYKIIEKRQSVAFWCNPISGHATLYWYQQILGQGPKLLIQFQNNGVVDDSQLPKDRFSAERLKGVDSTLKIQPAKLEDSAVYLCASSASGYQETQYFGPGTRLLVL.

The rearrangement uses TRBV5-6 and TRBJ1-2; a weak D match, TRBD1 (6 bases). In germline, CDR1 is SGHDT, CDR2 YYEEEE. This CDR3 contains 15 residues. Trimming took off 2 bases at V and 2 bases at J, with 13 bases between the two ends. CDR3 bases: TGTGCCAGCAGCTTCCGGGACACGCCAAACTATGGCTACACCTTC. It codes for CASSFRDTPNYGYTF.